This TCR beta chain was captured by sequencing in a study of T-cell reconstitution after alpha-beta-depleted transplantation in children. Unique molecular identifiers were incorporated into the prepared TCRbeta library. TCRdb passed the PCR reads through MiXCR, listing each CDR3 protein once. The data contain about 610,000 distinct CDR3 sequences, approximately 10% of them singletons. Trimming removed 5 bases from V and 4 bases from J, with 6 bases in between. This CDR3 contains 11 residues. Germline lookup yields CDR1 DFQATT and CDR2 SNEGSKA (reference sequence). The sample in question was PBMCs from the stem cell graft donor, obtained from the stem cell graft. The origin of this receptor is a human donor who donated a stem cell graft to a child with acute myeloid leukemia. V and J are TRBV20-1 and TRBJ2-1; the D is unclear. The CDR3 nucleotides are TGCAGTGCTGATCGTTACAATGAGCAGTTCTTC. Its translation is CSADRYNEQFF.